The 23 T cell receptor beta chains listed next were all sequenced from one sample in a study of T cells after yellow fever vaccination (dated 2019 in TCRdb). The treatment or condition label of this sample denotes: live attenuated yellow fever vaccine strain. Library construction relied on 5' RACE. The sample was run on an Illumina NovaSeq 6000. TCRdb cleaned the public reads at Q25 with fastp, built clones with MiXCR and kept in-frame beta chains. One record per CDR3 amino acid sequence lists the most common genes and DNA. The sample contains over 300,000 distinct CDR3 sequences, around 3.6% of them found a single time. The ten largest clones add up to around 22% of the sample. The sample consisted of PBMCs, taken on the day of the yellow fever booster vaccination. The source of these receptors is a man in his late teens or twenties who received the YFV17D yellow fever vaccine.

This clonotype has at least ten counts. V usage is TRBV4-3 and J usage is TRBJ2-5, with D uncertain. This CDR3 region has 15 residues. Germline-derived CDR1 and CDR2 are LGHNA and YSLEER. V was trimmed by 1 base and J by 5 bases, leaving 14 bases between them. The CDR3 sequence: CASSQVLSPRETQYF. The CDR3 DNA sequence: TGCGCCAGCAGCCAAGTACTATCCCCGCGGGAGACCCAGTACTTC.

This clonotype was seen many times. This chain uses TRBV28 with TRBJ2-5; 9 positions match TRBD2. Trimming at V came to 2 bases and at J to 5 bases, leaving 3 bases not matched to a gene. The CDR3 sequence is 14 residues long. Germline-derived CDR1 and CDR2 are MDHEN and SYDVKM. The CDR3 region is CASSLGAGGETQYF. The CDR3 DNA sequence: TGTGCCAGCAGTTTAGGAGCGGGGGGCGAGACCCAGTACTTC.

The sample holds many counts of this clonotype. The V gene is TRBV5-1, the J gene TRBJ2-2; tentatively, D is TRBD1 (6 bases). This CDR3 has 15 residues. The germline V and J ends were trimmed by 5 bases and 3 bases, with 14 bases remaining between them. CDR1 is SGHRS, CDR2 YFSETQ, per germline. The CDR3 bases are TGCGCCAGCAGTTTATCTAACAGGGACACCGGGGAGCTGTTTTTT. This encodes CASSLSNRDTGELFF. Using reference TRBV5-1 and TRBJ2-2 for the parts outside the CDR3, the full variable domain is KAGVTQTPRYLIKTRGQQVTLSCSPISGHRSVSWYQQTPGQGLQFLFEYFSETQRNKGNFPGRFSGRQFSNSRSEMNVSTLELGDSALYLCASSLSNRDTGELFFGEGSRLTVL.

This clonotype was recorded many times. The chain is built from TRBV6-4 and TRBJ2-1, with 8 bases aligning to TRBD2. Germline V gene sequence: CDR1 MRHNA, CDR2 SNTAGT. Unmatched junction bases numbered 11, after V lost 3 bases and J lost 10 bases. CDR3 size: 15 residues. The CDR3 DNA follows: TGTGCCAGCAGTGAGGAAGGACTAGCTCTGGGGGAGCAGTTCTTC. Encoded protein: CASSEEGLALGEQFF.

This clonotype was recorded a few times. This chain uses TRBV12-3 or TRBV12-4 with TRBJ2-1; 9 nucleotides line up with TRBD1. V lost 9 bases, J lost 3 bases, and 6 bases stayed unmatched. There are 14 residues in the CDR3. The CDR3 loop is CASIDRGYYNEQFF. Written as DNA, the CDR3 is TGTGCCAGTATAGACAGGGGGTACTACAATGAGCAGTTCTTC.

This clonotype has a handful of counts. The chain uses TRBV5-1 and TRBJ1-5; tentative D call: TRBD1 (5 bases). The CDR3 has 14 amino acids. Germline-derived CDR1 and CDR2 are SGHRS and YFSETQ. With 0 bases removed from V and 4 bases from J, the gap between germline ends came to 8 bases. DNA of the CDR3: TGCGCCAGCAGCTTGGGGGACCAGAATCAGCCCCAGCATTTT. It codes for CASSLGDQNQPQHF.

The chain combines TRBV7-9 with TRBJ2-5; the D gene is possibly TRBD1 (6 bases). Trimming left V 5 bases short and J 5 bases short, with 15 bases between. The CDR3 has 14 residues. Germline CDR1 is SEHNR and CDR2 is FQNEAQ (reference sequence). DNA for the CDR3: TGTGCCAGCAGCCTAGAGAGGGGGTCCGAGACCCAGTACTTC. It is translated as CASSLERGSETQYF.

This clonotype was detected only a few times. This chain links TRBV5-1 with TRBJ1-1, with a possible D match to TRBD1 (5 bases). Germline CDR1 and CDR2: SGHRS and YFSETQ. Trimming took off 5 bases at V and 1 base at J, with 18 bases between the two ends. CDR3 size: 16 residues. DNA for the CDR3: TGCGCCAGCAGTTCCCCCGGGGCTATACAGAACACTGAAGCTTTCTTT. Translated: CASSSPGAIQNTEAFF.

This clonotype has just a few counts. This chain connects TRBV5-1 to TRBJ1-1; 10 nucleotides line up with TRBD1. This CDR3 contains 16 residues. Germline lookup yields CDR1 SGHRS and CDR2 YFSETQ. V shed 2 bases and J 1 base; nucleotides not matched to a gene: 5. CDR3 amino acids: CASSLPRDRGNTEAFF. The DNA for the CDR3 is TGCGCCAGCAGCTTACCCCGGGACAGGGGGAACACTGAAGCTTTCTTT. Variable domain in full (rest from reference TRBV5-1 and TRBJ1-1): KAGVTQTPRYLIKTRGQQVTLSCSPISGHRSVSWYQQTPGQGLQFLFEYFSETQRNKGNFPGRFSGRQFSNSRSEMNVSTLELGDSALYLCASSLPRDRGNTEAFFGQGTRLTVV.

This sequence joins TRBV29-1 and TRBJ2-1, with D possibly being TRBD2 (7 bases). The V and J ends lost 2 bases and 5 bases respectively, with 16 bases between them. The CDR3 runs 15 residues. Germline-derived CDR1 and CDR2 are SQVTM and ANQGSEA. Here the CDR3 DNA reads TGCAGCGTTGAAAGGTGGGGGGGCGTAGACAATGAGCAGTTCTTC. Translation gives CSVERWGGVDNEQFF.

The V call is TRBV5-1, the J call TRBJ2-5; possibly TRBD1 for D (7 bases). The germline V and J ends were trimmed by 3 bases and 5 bases, with 14 bases remaining between them. This CDR3 has 14 amino acids. CDR1 is SGHRS and CDR2 is YFSETQ in the germline V gene. The DNA for the CDR3 is TGCGCCAGCAGCTCATCCAGGGGGGTGGAGACCCAGTACTTC. It specifies CASSSSRGVETQYF.

This clonotype was seen ten or more times. The chain links TRBV6-5 to TRBJ2-7, with a possible D match to TRBD1 (6 bases). The germline V and J ends were trimmed by 2 bases and 2 bases, with 10 bases remaining between them. Looked up from germline, CDR1 is MNHEY and CDR2 is SVGAGI. The length of the CDR3 is 14 residues. CDR3 DNA: TGTGCCAGCAGTTACGCCGCAGGGGCCTACGAGCAGTACGTC. Protein sequence: CASSYAAGAYEQYV.

This clonotype appeared a few times. The V and J genes are TRBV6-6 and TRBJ1-1; D is perhaps TRBD1 (6 bases). Trimming left V 5 bases short and J 1 base short, with 14 bases between. Per the germline V gene, CDR1 is MNHNY and CDR2 is SVGAGI (reference sequence). The CDR3 is made up of 15 amino acids. The CDR3 here is CASSLSQGQNTEAFF. CDR3 nucleotide sequence: TGTGCCAGCAGTCTTTCACAGGGCCAGAACACTGAAGCTTTCTTT.

This clonotype was detected many times. The rearrangement uses TRBV7-2 and TRBJ2-1; 7 bases fit TRBD2. Germline-derived CDR1 and CDR2 are SGHTA and FQGNSA. J lost 0 bases, V lost 2 bases, and 7 bases had no gene match. The CDR3 is 17 residues long. The CDR3 is CASSLSFGGFSYNEQFF. CDR3 sequence (DNA): TGTGCCAGCAGCTTAAGCTTCGGGGGGTTCTCCTACAATGAGCAGTTCTTC.

This clonotype has at least ten counts. CDR3 sequence reads: CASSQSGTSPETQYF. The CDR3 coding sequence is TGCGCCAGCAGCCAATCCGGGACTAGCCCCGAGACCCAGTACTTC. This sequence joins TRBV4-1 and TRBJ2-5; 9 bases are a match to TRBD2. Germline CDR1 and CDR2: MGHRA and YSYEKL. The CDR3 contains 15 residues. Trimming at V came to 2 bases and at J to 5 bases, leaving 6 bases not matched to a gene.

This chain links TRBV7-3 with TRBJ2-7; the match to TRBD2 covers 8 bases. CDR1 is SGHTA, CDR2 FQGTGA, per germline. CDR3 length: 14 residues. The ends lost 4 bases at V and 5 bases at J; junction bases unmatched: 7. In DNA, the CDR3 is TGTGCCAGCAGCTCCGGGGGGGCCTTGGACGAGCAGTACTTC. Protein: CASSSGGALDEQYF.

This clonotype was detected only a few times. The genes are TRBV29-1 and TRBJ2-7; 9 nucleotides match TRBD2. This CDR3 region has 14 residues. Germline V gene lookup returns CDR1 SQVTM and CDR2 ANQGSEA. The V and J ends lost 8 bases and 5 bases, in that order; junction bases with no gene match: 13. Written as DNA, the CDR3 is TGCAGCATCCGTGCGGGGGGGCCGGCTGACGAGCAGTACTTC. This gives the protein CSIRAGGPADEQYF.

The rearrangement joins TRBV4-1 to TRBJ2-2; a weak D match, TRBD2 (6 bases). CDR1 MGHRA and CDR2 YSYEKL come from the germline V gene. V was trimmed by 0 bases and J by 7 bases, leaving 18 bases between them. The CDR3 runs to 17 residues. This chain's CDR3 is CASSQDRGLSLGGELFF. In nucleotides, the CDR3 is TGCGCCAGCAGCCAAGATCGAGGACTATCCTTAGGCGGGGAGCTGTTTTTT.

On this clonotype: This may be a read error: a much more frequent sequence differs by one nucleotide. This chain uses TRBV4-3 with TRBJ1-2; the D is unclear. The CDR3 runs 15 residues. V was shortened by 1 base and J by 4 bases, with 13 bases between the two germline ends. Germline values: CDR1 LGHNA, CDR2 YSLEER. For the CDR3, the DNA is TGCGCCAGCAGCCAAGGGGGTCCGACATGCTATGGCTACACCTTC. Residues: CASSQGGPTCYGYTF.

Regarding this clonotype: A much larger clone differs from this one at a single base, so this may be a read error. This sequence joins TRBV5-1 and TRBJ2-5; TRBD2 might be the D (5 bases). Germline CDR1 is SGHRS and CDR2 is YFSETQ. This CDR3 has 15 residues. The chain's CDR3 is CASSPGPSEGETEYF. The CDR3 coding sequence is TGCGCCAGCAGCCCCGGACCCTCCGAGGGTGAGACCGAGTACTTC.

Many counts were recorded for this clonotype. The chain employs TRBV5-4 and TRBJ2-5, with TRBD2 identical over 7 bases. The CDR3 has 15 amino acids. The V and J ends lost 1 base and 2 bases, in that order; junction bases with no gene match: 5. Germline lookup yields CDR1 SGHNT and CDR2 YYREEE (reference sequence). The CDR3 loop is CASSLRLAAQETQYF. The CDR3 region has the DNA TGTGCCAGCAGCTTGCGGCTAGCGGCTCAAGAGACCCAGTACTTC.

There are many counts of this clonotype. This chain joins TRBV5-6 and TRBJ1-2; D remains ambiguous. The V end was cut by 0 bases, the J end by 3 bases, with 6 bases between. Germline V gene data show CDR1 as SGHDT and CDR2 as YYEEEE. There are 13 residues in the CDR3. CDR3 protein: CASSLGSHYGYTF. DNA for the CDR3: TGTGCCAGCAGCTTGGGCAGCCACTATGGCTACACCTTC.

The sample holds a few counts of this clonotype. V and J are TRBV20-1 and TRBJ2-1, with 8 bases lining up with TRBD1. V lost 6 bases, J lost 7 bases, and 17 bases stayed unmatched. The germline CDR1 and CDR2 sequences are DFQATT and SNEGSKA (reference sequence). The CDR3 totals 16 residues. The CDR3 region is CSAGAIRDRLSNEQFF. The CDR3 nucleotides read TGCAGTGCGGGGGCTATCCGGGACAGGCTTTCGAATGAGCAGTTCTTC.